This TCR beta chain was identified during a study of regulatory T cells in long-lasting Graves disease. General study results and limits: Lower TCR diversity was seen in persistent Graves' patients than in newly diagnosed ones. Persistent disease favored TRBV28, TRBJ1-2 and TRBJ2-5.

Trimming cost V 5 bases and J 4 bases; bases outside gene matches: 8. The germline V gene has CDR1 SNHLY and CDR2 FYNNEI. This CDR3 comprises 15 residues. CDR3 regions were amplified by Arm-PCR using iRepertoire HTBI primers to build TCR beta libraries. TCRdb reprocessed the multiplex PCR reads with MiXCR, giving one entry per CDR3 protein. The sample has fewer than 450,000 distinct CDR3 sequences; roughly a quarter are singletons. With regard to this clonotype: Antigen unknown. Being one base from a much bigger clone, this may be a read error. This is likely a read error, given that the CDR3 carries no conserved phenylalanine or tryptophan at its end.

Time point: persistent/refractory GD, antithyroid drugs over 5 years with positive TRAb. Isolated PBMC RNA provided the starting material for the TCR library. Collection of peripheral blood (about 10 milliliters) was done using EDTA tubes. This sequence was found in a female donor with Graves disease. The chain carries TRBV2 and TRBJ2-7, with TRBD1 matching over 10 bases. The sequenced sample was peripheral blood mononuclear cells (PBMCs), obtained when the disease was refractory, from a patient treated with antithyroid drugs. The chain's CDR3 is CASSLTGTGVYEQYL. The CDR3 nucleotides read TGTGCCAGCAGTCTTACCGGGACAGGGGTTTACGAGCAGTACCTC.